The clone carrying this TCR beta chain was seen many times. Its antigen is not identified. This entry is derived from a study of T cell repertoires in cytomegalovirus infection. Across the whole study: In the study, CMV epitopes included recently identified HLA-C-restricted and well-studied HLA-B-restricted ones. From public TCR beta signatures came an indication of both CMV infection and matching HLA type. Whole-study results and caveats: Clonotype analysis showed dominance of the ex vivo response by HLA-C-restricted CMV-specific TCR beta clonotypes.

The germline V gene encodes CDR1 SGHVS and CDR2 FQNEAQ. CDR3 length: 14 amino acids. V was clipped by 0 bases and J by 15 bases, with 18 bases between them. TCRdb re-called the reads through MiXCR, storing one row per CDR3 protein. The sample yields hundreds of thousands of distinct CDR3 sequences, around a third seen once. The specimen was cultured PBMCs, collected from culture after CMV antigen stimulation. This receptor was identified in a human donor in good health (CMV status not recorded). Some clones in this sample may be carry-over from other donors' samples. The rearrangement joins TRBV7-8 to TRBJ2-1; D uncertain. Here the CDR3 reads CASSLAITDLAWFF. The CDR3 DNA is TGTGCCAGCAGCTTAGCGATAACAGACCTGGCGTGGTTCTTC.